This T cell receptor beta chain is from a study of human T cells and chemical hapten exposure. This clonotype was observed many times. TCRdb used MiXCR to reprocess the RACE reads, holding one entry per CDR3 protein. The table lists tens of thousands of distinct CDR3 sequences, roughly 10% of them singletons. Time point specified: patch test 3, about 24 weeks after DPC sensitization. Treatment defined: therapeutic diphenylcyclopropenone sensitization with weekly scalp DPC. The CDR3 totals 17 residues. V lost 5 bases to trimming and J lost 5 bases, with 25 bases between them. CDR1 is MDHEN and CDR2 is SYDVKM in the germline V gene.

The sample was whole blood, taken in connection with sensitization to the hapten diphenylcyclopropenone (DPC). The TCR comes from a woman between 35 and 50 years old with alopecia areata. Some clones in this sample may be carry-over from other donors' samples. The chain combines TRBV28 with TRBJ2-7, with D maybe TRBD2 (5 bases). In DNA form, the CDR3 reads TGTGCCAGCAGTCAACCCAGAAACCCGGAGGCCTTCGACGAGCAGTACTTC. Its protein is CASSQPRNPEAFDEQYF. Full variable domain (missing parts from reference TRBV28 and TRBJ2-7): DVKVTQSSRYLVKRTGEKVFLECVQDMDHENMFWYRQDPGLGLRLIYFSYDVKMKEKGDIPEGYSVSREKKERFSLILESASTNQTSMYLCASSQPRNPEAFDEQYFGPGTRLTVT.